These 7 T cell receptor beta chains were all obtained from the same sample, sequenced in a study of T cells in Graves' hyperthyroidism and ophthalmopathy. Amplification of TCR beta CDR3 regions was performed using RNA transcripts as template. HTBI primers were employed in a first-round RT-PCR of the TCR CDR3. TCRdb reprocessed the multiplex PCR reads with MiXCR, giving one entry per CDR3 protein. The sample lists 300,000 to 450,000 distinct CDR3 sequences, 11% to 15% seen once, with 9.5% to 11% in the top ten. The source material was blood. The receptor source for this set is a woman in her sixties or seventies with Graves' hyperthyroidism.

This clonotype occurred many times. The CDR3 DNA reads as TGTGCCAGCAGCAATCCTGGGGCCAACGTCCTGACTTTC. This codes for CASSNPGANVLTF. The J gene is TRBJ2-6, the V gene TRBV7-9; D not resolved. With 5 bases removed from V and 2 bases from J, the gap between germline ends came to 4 bases. CDR1 and CDR2 (germline): SEHNR, FQNEAQ (reference sequence). The CDR3 has 13 residues.

V and J are TRBV10-3 and TRBJ1-4; the D gene is possibly TRBD1 (5 bases). Trimming shortened V by 2 bases and J by 0 bases, and 7 bases separated the two germline ends. The CDR3 spans 15 residues. Germline CDR1 reads ENHRY; CDR2 reads SYGVKD. This CDR3 is CAISEGHPTNEKLFF. The DNA of the CDR3 is TGTGCCATCAGTGAGGGACACCCAACTAATGAAAAACTGTTTTTT.

This clonotype was seen at least ten times. The chain has TRBV7-3 and TRBJ2-3; D is perhaps TRBD2 (5 bases). This CDR3 comprises 17 residues. Germline V lookup: CDR1 SGHTA, CDR2 FQGTGA. Trimming took 0 bases from V and 0 from J, leaving 13 bases between them. CDR3 nucleotides: TGTGCCAGCAGCTTAACCGGGTGGTGGGAGAGCACAGATACGCAGTATTTT. Translated, it gives CASSLTGWWESTDTQYF.

This clonotype was observed many times. This chain connects TRBV5-1 to TRBJ2-2; weak D call: TRBD2 (5 bases). Germline lookup yields CDR1 SGHRS and CDR2 YFSETQ. The CDR3 is 14 residues long. V lost 4 bases and J lost 1, with 8 bases in between. The CDR3 region has the DNA TGCGCCAGCAGCCTCCGGGAGAACACCGGGGAGCTGTTTTTT. Protein: CASSLRENTGELFF. Full variable domain (remainder filled in from reference TRBV5-1 and TRBJ2-2): KAGVTQTPRYLIKTRGQQVTLSCSPISGHRSVSWYQQTPGQGLQFLFEYFSETQRNKGNFPGRFSGRQFSNSRSEMNVSTLELGDSALYLCASSLRENTGELFFGEGSRLTVL.

The sample holds many counts of this clonotype. The chain is built from TRBV5-1 and TRBJ2-7; TRBD1 matches at 7 bases. The CDR3 length is 15 residues. Germline values: CDR1 SGHRS, CDR2 YFSETQ. V lost 0 bases to trimming and J lost 2 bases; unmatched junction nucleotides: 5. The CDR3 sequence: CASSLVGDSTYEQYF. CDR3 in DNA: TGCGCCAGCAGCTTGGTAGGGGACAGCACCTACGAGCAGTACTTC.

The table lists this clonotype with many counts. The chain combines TRBV7-9 with TRBJ2-2, with 9 bases lining up with TRBD2. Per the germline V gene, CDR1 is SEHNR and CDR2 is FQNEAQ (reference sequence). Trimming removed 5 bases from V and 3 bases from J; junction bases left unmatched: 7. This CDR3 has 16 amino acids. CDR3 in amino acids: CASSQRGEGDTGELFF. CDR3 sequence (DNA): TGTGCCAGCAGCCAGCGGGGGGAAGGAGACACCGGGGAGCTGTTTTTT.

Many counts were recorded for this clonotype. J is TRBJ2-3 and V is TRBV28, with 7 bases that match TRBD2. Germline CDR1 MDHEN, CDR2 SYDVKM. V gave up 3 bases and J gave up 8 bases; unmatched junction bases: 8. This CDR3 is 14 amino acids long. In DNA form, the CDR3 reads TGTGCCAGCAGTTTTGGGACTACACTAGGTACGCAGTATTTT. Amino acids: CASSFGTTLGTQYF.